Following are 8 T cell receptor beta chains from one sample sequenced in a study of identical twins. In TCRdb, the 5' RACE reads were re-called with MiXCR into one record per CDR3 protein. The sample shows hundreds of thousands of distinct CDR3 sequences, around 6% of them seen only once. The sequenced sample consisted of naive T cells sorted from blood. These receptors all stem from a man aged 18 to 29 in good health.

V gene TRBV15 combines with J gene TRBJ1-3, with TRBD1 identical over 11 bases. This CDR3 contains 18 residues. J was trimmed by 4 bases and V by 3 bases; bases with no gene match: 11. From germline, CDR1 is LNHNV and CDR2 YYDKDF (reference sequence). The CDR3, as DNA: TGTGCCACCAGCAGTAGTCGGGGGACAGGGGGAGTCGGAAACACCATATATTTT. As protein: CATSSSRGTGGVGNTIYF. The full variable domain, rest sourced from reference TRBV15 and TRBJ1-3, is DAMVIQNPRYQVTQFGKPVTLSCSQTLNHNVMYWYQQKSSQAPKLLFHYYDKDFNNEADTPDNFQSRRPNTSFCFLDIRSPGLGDTAMYLCATSSSRGTGGVGNTIYFGEGSWLTVV.

This clonotype has only a few counts. The chain combines TRBV19 with TRBJ2-2, with D unclear. With 3 bases removed from V and 1 base from J, the gap between germline ends came to 9 bases. The CDR3 contains 15 residues. Germline V lookup: CDR1 LNHDA, CDR2 SQIVND (reference sequence). In DNA form, the CDR3 reads TGTGCCAGTAGTATGAAAGCCCGGAACACCGGGGAGCTGTTTTTT. It yields the protein CASSMKARNTGELFF.

This rearrangement joins TRBV27 to TRBJ2-5; D may be TRBD2 (6 bases). The CDR3 is made up of 12 amino acids. From germline, CDR1 is MNHEY and CDR2 SMNVEV (reference sequence). With 4 bases removed from V and 11 bases from J, the gap between germline ends came to 14 bases. In DNA, the CDR3 is TGTGCCAGCAGTTCCGGACGGGAGCGACAGTACTTC. Protein sequence: CASSSGRERQYF.

This clonotype was recorded many times. J is TRBJ2-7 and V is TRBV21-1; the table's TRBD1 call for D was not verified on the DNA. TRBV21-1 is a documented pseudogene. The CDR3 consists of 15 residues. The CDR3 DNA follows: TGTGCCAGCAGCCCCCGGAGAGGGATGCCCTACGAGCAGTACGTC. Translating gives CASSPRRGMPYEQYV.

J is TRBJ2-1 and V is TRBV11-3, with a possible D match to TRBD2 (6 bases). From germline, CDR1 is SGHNT and CDR2 YENEEA. The CDR3 is 17 amino acids. V lost 8 bases and J lost 4, with 24 bases in between. Here the CDR3 DNA reads TGTGCCAGCGCCCCGGAGGATAGCGGTTTACATTACAATGAGCAGTTCTTC. Residues: CASAPEDSGLHYNEQFF.

This clonotype was seen repeatedly, ten times or more. The rearrangement uses TRBV12-3 or TRBV12-4 and TRBJ2-7; 10 nucleotides line up with TRBD2. CDR3 length: 14 residues. Trimming cost V 5 bases and J 3 bases; bases outside gene matches: 4. The CDR3 region has the DNA TGTGCCAGCAGTCCGGGACTAGCGAACTACGAGCAGTACGTC. Translation: CASSPGLANYEQYV.

A few counts support this clonotype. This chain joins TRBV3-1 and TRBJ2-5, with TRBD1 identical over 10 bases. This CDR3 has 16 amino acids. Trimming cost V 1 base and J 4 bases; bases outside gene matches: 6. CDR1 and CDR2 from the germline V gene are LGHDT and YNNKEL (reference sequence). The DNA of the CDR3 is TGTGCCAGCAGCCAAGCCGGGACAGGGGTAGGAGAGACCCAGTACTTC. Its translation: CASSQAGTGVGETQYF.

This clonotype was seen a few times. V gene TRBV5-6 combines with J gene TRBJ2-1; weak D call: TRBD2 (5 bases). V dropped 0 bases and J dropped 0 bases, with 10 bases sitting between them. The CDR3 length is 16 residues. The germline CDR1 and CDR2 sequences are SGHDT and YYEEEE. The CDR3 spells CASSLAGLASYNEQFF. Written as DNA, the CDR3 is TGTGCCAGCAGCTTGGCCGGGCTAGCCTCCTACAATGAGCAGTTCTTC.